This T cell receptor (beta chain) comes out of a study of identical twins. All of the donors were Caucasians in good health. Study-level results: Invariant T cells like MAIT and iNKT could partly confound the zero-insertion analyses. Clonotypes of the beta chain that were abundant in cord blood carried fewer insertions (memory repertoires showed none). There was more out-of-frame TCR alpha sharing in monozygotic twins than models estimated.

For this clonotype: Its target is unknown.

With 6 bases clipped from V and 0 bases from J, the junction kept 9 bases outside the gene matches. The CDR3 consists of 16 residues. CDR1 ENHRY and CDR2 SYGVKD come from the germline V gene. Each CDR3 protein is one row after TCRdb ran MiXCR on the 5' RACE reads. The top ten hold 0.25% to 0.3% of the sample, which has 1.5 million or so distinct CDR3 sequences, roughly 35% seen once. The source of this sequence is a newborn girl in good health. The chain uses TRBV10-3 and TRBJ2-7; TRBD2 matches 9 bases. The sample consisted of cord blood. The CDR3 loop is CAIREALSGSSYEQYF. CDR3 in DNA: TGTGCCATCAGAGAGGCCCTTAGCGGGAGCTCCTACGAGCAGTACTTC.